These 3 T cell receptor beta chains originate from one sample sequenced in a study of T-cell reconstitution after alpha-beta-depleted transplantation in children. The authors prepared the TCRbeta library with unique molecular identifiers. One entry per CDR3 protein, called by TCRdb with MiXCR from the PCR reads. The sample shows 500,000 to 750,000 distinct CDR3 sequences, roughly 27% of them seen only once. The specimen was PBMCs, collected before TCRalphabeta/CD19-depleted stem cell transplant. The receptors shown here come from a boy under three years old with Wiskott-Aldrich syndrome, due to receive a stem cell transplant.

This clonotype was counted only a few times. This chain's CDR3 is CASSPTTSGSYEQYF. In DNA, the CDR3 is TGTGCCAGCAGTCCAACTACTAGCGGTTCCTACGAGCAGTACTTC. This sequence joins TRBV7-2 and TRBJ2-7, with 8 positions matching TRBD2. This CDR3 contains 15 residues. Germline V gene data show CDR1 as SGHTA and CDR2 as FQGNSA. J lost 1 base, V lost 6 bases, and 8 bases had no gene match.

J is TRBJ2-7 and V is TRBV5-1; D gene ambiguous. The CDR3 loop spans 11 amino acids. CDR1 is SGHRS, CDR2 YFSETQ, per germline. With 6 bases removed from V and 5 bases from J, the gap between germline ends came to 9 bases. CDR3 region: CASNRGDEQYF. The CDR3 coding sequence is TGCGCCAGCAATCGCGGAGACGAGCAGTACTTC.

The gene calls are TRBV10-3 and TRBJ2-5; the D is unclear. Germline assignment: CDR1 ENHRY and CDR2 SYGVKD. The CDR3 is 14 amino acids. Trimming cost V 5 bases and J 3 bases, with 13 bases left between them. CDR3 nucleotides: TGTGCCATCAGTCAGGACGGGCGGAAAGAGACCCAGTACTTC. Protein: CAISQDGRKETQYF.